This T cell receptor (beta chain) was obtained from a study of blood T cell repertoires in COVID-19. Study context: Both acute and convalescent COVID-19 samples were obtained from the United States, Italy and Spain. The analysed material was cDNA or gDNA that came from T cells, B-cell-depleted T cells, or PBMCs.

How the authors handled the data: Reference gene primers were amplified, and this amplification served to estimate nucleated cell counts. The repertoire was sequenced with immunoSEQ multiplex PCR; TCRdb's copy has only in-frame clones and lacks some. Clonal size and the V and J genes are those of that table, whereas D and trimming came from the DNA. This table holds 280,000 or so clones, about 90% found once. Germline lookup yields CDR1 MDHEN and CDR2 SYDVKM. CDR3 size: 15 residues. The V end lost 7 bases, the J end lost 0 bases, and 15 bases lay between the germline ends. The specimen sequenced was peripheral blood. The receptor was isolated from a woman between 25 and 40 years old who had recovered from COVID-19. The chain couples TRBV28 to TRBJ1-2; tentatively, D is TRBD1 (5 bases). CDR3 nucleotide sequence: TGTGCCAGCACCTTACAGGTTTCAACTAACTATGGCTACACCTTC. This codes for CASTLQVSTNYGYTF.